These 4 T cell receptor beta chains were all obtained from the same sample, sequenced in a study of shared clonotypes between healthy human individuals. Generated by immunoSEQ multiplex PCR, the TCRdb table keeps only in-frame clones and is missing some. This sample has approximately 640,000 clones, with about 92% found just once. Sequences were obtained from memory CD8+ T cells from PBMCs. This sample's subset: CD45RO+ cells pooled with CCR7-negative TemRA cells. The receptor set was obtained from a man aged 18 to 29 in good health. Some clones in this sample may be carry-over from other donors' samples.

The gene calls are TRBV11-2 and TRBJ2-1, with TRBD1 identical over 9 bases. CDR1 SGHAT and CDR2 FQNNGV come from the germline V gene. The CDR3 loop spans 14 amino acids. Unmatched junction bases numbered 5, after V lost 5 bases and J lost 6 bases. The CDR3 loop is CASSRPDRGNEQFF. Here the CDR3 DNA reads TGTGCCAGCAGCCGACCGGACAGGGGCAATGAGCAGTTCTTC. The whole variable domain, filled in from reference TRBV11-2 and TRBJ2-1, reads EAGVAQSPRYKIIEKRQSVAFWCNPISGHATLYWYQQILGQGPKLLIQFQNNGVVDDSQLPKDRFSAERLKGVDSTLKIQPAKLEDSAVYLCASSRPDRGNEQFFGPGTRLTVL.

The chain has TRBV19 and TRBJ2-2; D is perhaps TRBD1 or TRBD2 (6 bases each). Trimming removed 7 bases from V and 5 bases from J, with 20 bases in between. Germline V gene data show CDR1 as LNHDA and CDR2 as SQIVND (reference sequence). There are 16 residues in the CDR3. The CDR3 region has the DNA TGTGCCAGTACCTCAATGGGGGGCATAATGACCGGGGAGCTGTTTTTT. As protein: CASTSMGGIMTGELFF. The full variable domain, completed using reference TRBV19 and TRBJ2-2, is DGGITQSPKYLFRKEGQNVTLSCEQNLNHDAMYWYRQDPGQGLRLIYYSQIVNDFQKGDIAEGYSVSREKKESFPLTVTSAQKNPTAFYLCASTSMGGIMTGELFFGEGSRLTVL.

The V and J genes are TRBV9 and TRBJ2-7; D is unclear. From germline, CDR1 is SGDLS and CDR2 YYNGEE. Trimming took off 0 bases at V and 5 bases at J, with 15 bases between the two ends. This CDR3 is built from 15 residues. In DNA form, the CDR3 reads TGTGCCAGCAGCGTAGGCAGGCTTGTAAGCCACGAGCAGTACTTC. It codes for CASSVGRLVSHEQYF.

By its share, this clone is medium-sized. The gene calls are TRBV30 and TRBJ1-1; a possible D gene is TRBD1 (5 bases). This CDR3 is 14 amino acids long. CDR1 and CDR2 from the germline V gene are GTSNPN and SVGIG (reference sequence). Trimming removed 6 bases from V and 1 base from J, with 15 bases in between. The CDR3 here is CACRTGRGNTEAFF. DNA for the CDR3: TGTGCCTGCAGAACGGGGAGGGGGAACACTGAAGCTTTCTTT.